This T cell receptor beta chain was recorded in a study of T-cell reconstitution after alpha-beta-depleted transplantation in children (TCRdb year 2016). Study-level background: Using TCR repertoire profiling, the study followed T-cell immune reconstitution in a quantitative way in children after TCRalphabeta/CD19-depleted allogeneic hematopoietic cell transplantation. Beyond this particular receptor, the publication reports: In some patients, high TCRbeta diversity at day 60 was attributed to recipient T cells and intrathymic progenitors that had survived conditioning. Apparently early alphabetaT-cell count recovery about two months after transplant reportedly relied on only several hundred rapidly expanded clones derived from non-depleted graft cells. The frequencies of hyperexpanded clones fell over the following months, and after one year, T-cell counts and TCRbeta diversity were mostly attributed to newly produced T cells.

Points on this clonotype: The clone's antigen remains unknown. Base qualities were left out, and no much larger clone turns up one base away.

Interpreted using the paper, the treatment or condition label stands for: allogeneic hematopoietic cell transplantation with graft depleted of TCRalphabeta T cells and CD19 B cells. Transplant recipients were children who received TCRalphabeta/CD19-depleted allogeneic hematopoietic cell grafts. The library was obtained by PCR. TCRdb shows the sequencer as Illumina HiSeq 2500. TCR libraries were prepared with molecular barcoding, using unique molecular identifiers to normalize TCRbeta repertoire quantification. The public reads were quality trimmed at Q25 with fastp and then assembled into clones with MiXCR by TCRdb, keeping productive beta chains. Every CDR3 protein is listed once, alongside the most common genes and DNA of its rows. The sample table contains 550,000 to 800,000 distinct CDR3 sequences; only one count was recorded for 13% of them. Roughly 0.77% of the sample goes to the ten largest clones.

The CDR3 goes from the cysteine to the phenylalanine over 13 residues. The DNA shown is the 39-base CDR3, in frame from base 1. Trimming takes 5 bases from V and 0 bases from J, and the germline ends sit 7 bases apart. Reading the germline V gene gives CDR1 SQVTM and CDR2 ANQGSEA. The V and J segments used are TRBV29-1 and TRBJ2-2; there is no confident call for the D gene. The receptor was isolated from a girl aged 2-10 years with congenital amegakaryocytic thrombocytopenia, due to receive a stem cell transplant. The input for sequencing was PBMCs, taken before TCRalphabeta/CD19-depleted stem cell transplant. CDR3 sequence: CSVTRPNTGELFF. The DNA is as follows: TGCAGCGTTACCAGGCCGAACACCGGGGAGCTGTTTTTT.